The 8 T cell receptor beta chains below were found in one sample sequenced in a study of blood T cell repertoires in COVID-19. TCRdb's copy holds only in-frame clones and misses some; the assay was immunoSEQ multiplex PCR. The sample comprises about 190,000 clones, 85% to 90% of which are singletons, and about 0.59% rests with the top ten. Sequenced: peripheral blood. These receptors originate from a man aged 45 to 65 with acute or convalescent COVID-19.

The J gene is TRBJ2-4, the V gene TRBV5-5; 9 bases are shared with TRBD2. This CDR3 region has 20 residues. Losses at the gene ends were 6 bases for V and 0 bases for J; bases not matched to a gene: 19. CDR1 is SGHKS and CDR2 is YYEKEE in the germline V gene (reference sequence). The CDR3 sequence is CASKSGAGGPGNSAKNIQYF. For the CDR3, the DNA is TGTGCCAGCAAGTCGGGCGCGGGGGGGCCGGGGAATTCAGCCAAAAACATTCAGTACTTC.

The chain uses TRBV7-6 and TRBJ1-2, with TRBD1 matching 7 bases. CDR1 is SGHVS, CDR2 FNYEAQ, per germline. V was pared by 3 bases and J by 6 bases, with 4 bases of the junction left unmatched. The CDR3 spans 13 residues. The CDR3 DNA is TGTGCCAGCAGCTTCCCGGGACAGAATGGCTACACCTTC. This codes for CASSFPGQNGYTF.

This clone has more than one count but fewer than ten. The chain combines TRBV5-1 with TRBJ1-5, with 8 bases matching TRBD1. The CDR3 runs to 15 residues. CDR1 is SGHRS, CDR2 YFSETQ, per germline. Trimming at V came to 0 bases and at J to 6 bases, leaving 5 bases not matched to a gene. The CDR3 DNA is TGCGCCAGCAGCTTGGGGCAGGGGGCGGGTCAGCCCCAGCATTTT. Translating gives CASSLGQGAGQPQHF. Using reference TRBV5-1 and TRBJ1-5 for the parts outside the CDR3, the full variable domain is KAGVTQTPRYLIKTRGQQVTLSCSPISGHRSVSWYQQTPGQGLQFLFEYFSETQRNKGNFPGRFSGRQFSNSRSEMNVSTLELGDSALYLCASSLGQGAGQPQHFGDGTRLSIL.

The J gene is TRBJ2-2, the V gene TRBV6-2 or TRBV6-3; 13 nucleotides match TRBD2. This CDR3 has 18 amino acids. The V segment lost 5 bases and the J segment 2 bases; nucleotides outside the gene matches: 8. From germline, CDR1 is MNHEY and CDR2 SVGEGT. CDR3 DNA sequence: TGTGCCAGCAGTACGGGACTAGCGGGGTGGATTAACACCGGGGAGCTGTTTTTT. Translating it yields CASSTGLAGWINTGELFF.

This chain uses TRBV7-2 with TRBJ1-2; 12 bases fit TRBD1. Germline CDR1 is SGHTA and CDR2 is FQGNSA. This CDR3 region has 15 residues. With 5 bases clipped from V and 4 bases from J, the junction kept 5 bases outside the gene matches. This CDR3 reads CASSEGTGGAYGYTF. The CDR3 nucleotides read TGTGCCAGCAGCGAAGGGACAGGGGGCGCCTATGGCTACACCTTC.

This clone was detected only once. The chain combines TRBV12-3 or TRBV12-4 with TRBJ1-6; D uncertain. V lost 3 bases and J lost 4, with 4 bases in between. The CDR3 runs to 13 residues. CDR3 DNA: TGTGCCAGCAGTTTCGGTTATAATTCACCCCTCCACTTT. Its translation is CASSFGYNSPLHF.

The chain recombines TRBV27 with TRBJ2-5; 9 bases agree with TRBD2. Per the germline V gene, CDR1 is MNHEY and CDR2 is SMNVEV (reference sequence). This CDR3 comprises 15 residues. V dropped 4 bases and J dropped 4; count of bases not matched to a gene: 7. The DNA of the CDR3 is TGTGCCAGCAGTTCGTTCCGGCGGGGGGGAGAGACCCAGTACTTC. It is translated as CASSSFRRGGETQYF.

The rearrangement links TRBV27 to TRBJ2-2; D remains ambiguous. This CDR3 spans 15 amino acids. Germline CDR1 is MNHEY and CDR2 is SMNVEV (reference sequence). V dropped 3 bases and J dropped 0 bases, with 8 bases sitting between them. For the CDR3, the DNA is TGTGCCAGCAGTTTGCTGGGCCCGAACACCGGGGAGCTGTTTTTT. Its translation: CASSLLGPNTGELFF.